A single sample is the source of the 3 T cell receptor beta chains below, sequenced in a study of cytomegalovirus exposure and HLA in healthy donors. PCR employed 60 Vbeta and 13 Jbeta primers. The repertoire was sequenced with immunoSEQ multiplex PCR; TCRdb's copy has only in-frame clones and lacks some. There are around 40,000 clones in the sample; roughly 87% occur only once, and roughly 8% lies in the top ten. Sequencing was done on a sample of PBMCs. The receptors were gathered from a woman aged 40 to 50 in good health and CMV-seropositive.

This clone has more than one count but fewer than ten. The V call is TRBV6-6, the J call TRBJ1-5; D is unresolved. The CDR3 covers 13 residues. Germline lookup yields CDR1 MNHNY and CDR2 SVGAGI (reference sequence). Trimming left V 4 bases short and J 3 bases short, with 7 bases between. Here the CDR3 DNA reads TGTGCCAGCAGTTGGGCCCTCAATCAGCCCCAGCATTTT. It yields the protein CASSWALNQPQHF.

In this sample, this clone turned up once. The V call is TRBV9, the J call TRBJ1-2; D unclear. CDR1 is SGDLS, CDR2 YYNGEE, per germline. V lost 0 bases, J lost 7 bases, and 13 bases lay in between. This CDR3 is built from 14 residues. The CDR3 is CASSVELSGFGYTF. Written as DNA, the CDR3 is TGTGCCAGCAGCGTAGAATTATCAGGTTTTGGCTACACCTTC.

The rearrangement joins TRBV15 to TRBJ2-2; 10 nucleotides align to TRBD2. The CDR3 contains 14 residues. Trimming at V came to 8 bases and at J to 5 bases, leaving 5 bases not matched to a gene. Looked up from germline, CDR1 is LNHNV and CDR2 is YYDKDF (reference sequence). CDR3: CATGAGGYTGELFF. The CDR3 DNA reads as TGTGCCACCGGAGCGGGAGGGTATACCGGGGAGCTGTTTTTT.